This record covers a single TCR beta chain. V lost 4 bases to trimming and J lost 2 bases; unmatched junction nucleotides: 6. Germline V gives CDR1 SGHVS, CDR2 FNYEAQ. The CDR3 consists of 15 residues. These data are taken from a study of OX40 agonist ivuxolimab in advanced cancers. Sequencing used immunoSEQ multiplex PCR; TCRdb keeps in-frame clones, though not all of them. The data contain 30,000 to 35,000 clones, approximately 89% of them singletons. This specimen consisted of CD4+ or CD8+ T cells sorted from blood, obtained in a trial of the OX40 agonist ivuxolimab. The V gene is TRBV7-6, the J gene TRBJ1-1; 8 bases line up with TRBD1. The clonotype originates from an adult with an advanced solid tumor such as melanoma, head and neck, liver or kidney cancer. DNA for the CDR3: TGTGCCAGCAGCTATTCCCAGGGGGCCAACACTGAAGCTTTCTTT. It specifies CASSYSQGANTEAFF.